This TCR beta chain is drawn from a study of cytomegalovirus exposure and HLA in healthy donors. The CDR3 is 14 amino acids. Looked up from germline, CDR1 is MNHEY and CDR2 is SVGAGI. The germline V and J ends were trimmed by 5 bases and 0 bases, with 8 bases remaining between them. The PCR made use of 60 Vbeta and 13 Jbeta primers. Repertoires were generated with immunoSEQ multiplex PCR, while TCRdb's copy carries only in-frame clones and drops some. Here the sample spans 130,000 or so clones, about 81% being singletons. The TCR originated in a man aged 40-50 years in good health and CMV-seronegative. V gene TRBV6-5 combines with J gene TRBJ1-3; TRBD1 might be the D (5 bases). The sample consisted of PBMCs. The DNA of the CDR3 is TGTGCCAGCAGTCAAGGGGACTCTGGAAACACCATATATTTT. It specifies CASSQGDSGNTIYF.